The rows below give T cell receptor beta chains drawn from one sample of a study of post-analysis software for immune sequencing data. TCRdb fed the PCR reads into MiXCR, producing one record per CDR3 protein. The sample has more than 350,000 distinct CDR3 sequences; 30% to 40% are singletons. Material for sequencing was blood. The receptors here all came from a girl aged 2 to 9 with multiple sclerosis. Each CDR3 is given with its conserved first and last residue. The D gene is left open where the match is weak. Rows give clone size only sometimes, using once, few, many, or a class for an expanded clone.

V gene	J gene	D gene	clone size	CDR3 DNA	CDR3 protein
TRBV5-1	TRBJ1-5	.	few	TGCGCCAGCAGCTTGGGACACCCGAGGGAGCCCCAGCATTTT	CASSLGHPREPQHF
TRBV6-5	TRBJ2-1	TRBD2	.	TGTGCCAGCAGTTACTCCCCTATGGCGGGAGGGGACAATGAGCAGTTCTTC	CASSYSPMAGGDNEQFF
TRBV28	TRBJ2-7	TRBD1	.	TGTGCCAGCAGTAGACAGGGGGACGAGCAGTACTTC	CASSRQGDEQYF
TRBV18	TRBJ1-1	TRBD1	few	TGTGCCAGCTCACCGACCAGGGGGCTGTTCACTGAAGCTTTCTTT	CASSPTRGLFTEAFF
TRBV20-1	TRBJ1-2	.	few	TGCAGTGCTAGAGCCTCAATTCGATCCTATGGCTACACCTTC	CSARASIRSYGYTF
TRBV7-9	TRBJ2-3	.	few	TGTGCCAGCAGCTGGGAGCGTGGAAGCACAGATACGCAGTATTTT	CASSWERGSTDTQYF
TRBV4-1	TRBJ1-4	TRBD1	.	TGCGCCAGCGGCCTCCCTGGGGACAGACCTTCTAATGAAAAACTGTTTTTT	CASGLPGDRPSNEKLFF
TRBV4-1	TRBJ2-1	.	.	TGCGCCAGCAGCCAGGACGGGGCCGGTATGCGGGAGCAGTTCTTC	CASSQDGAGMREQFF
TRBV4-1	TRBJ1-4	.	.	TGCGCCAGCAGCAGGACAGTGCCAAATGAAAAACTGTTTTTT	CASSRTVPNEKLFF
TRBV28	TRBJ2-1	.	.	TGTGCCAGCAGTTCGGACTACCCAAGAGAGCAGTTCTTC	CASSSDYPREQFF
TRBV6-5	TRBJ1-5	TRBD1	.	TGTGCCAGCAGTCCGGACAGGGCCCGCAATCAGCCCCAGCATTTT	CASSPDRARNQPQHF
TRBV7-8	TRBJ1-2	.	few	TGTGCCAGCAGCGGCCTTCTGAACTATGGCTACACCTTC	CASSGLLNYGYTF
TRBV6-6	TRBJ2-7	.	few	TGTGCCAGCAGTTACGGAAAGCAGCAGTACTTC	CASSYGKQQYF
TRBV9	TRBJ2-1	.	few	TGTGCCAGCAGCGTAGCCGGGAGCCCCTACAATGAGCAGTTCTTC	CASSVAGSPYNEQFF
TRBV27	TRBJ1-6	.	.	TGTGCCAGCAGGCTCACAGGGAGCAATTCACCCCTCCACTTT	CASRLTGSNSPLHF
TRBV6-6	TRBJ2-3	.	.	TGTGCCAGCAGTTACTCAAGCCGGGCCCTCACAGATACGCAGTATTTT	CASSYSSRALTDTQYF
TRBV20-1	TRBJ1-1	.	.	TGCAGTGCTAGGAAATCAGGAGGAAACACTGAAGCTTTCTTT	CSARKSGGNTEAFF
TRBV29-1	TRBJ2-7	.	.	TGCAGCGTTGTTCCAACCGAAAGGGCCTACGAGCAGTACTTC	CSVVPTERAYEQYF
TRBV20-1	TRBJ2-5	TRBD1	few	TGCAGTGCTAGAGATCCCCAGGGGGCAGAGACCCAGTACTTC	CSARDPQGAETQYF